This TCR beta chain came from a study of cytomegalovirus exposure and HLA in healthy donors. Some clones are missing from TCRdb's copy, which holds only in-frame ones; the method was immunoSEQ multiplex PCR. Found here are 250,000 to 400,000 clones, approximately 85% of them singletons; the top ten hold roughly 0.96%. Germline V lookup: CDR1 LGHNA, CDR2 YSLEER. The CDR3 covers 16 residues. The V end lost 0 bases, the J end lost 0 bases, and 9 bases lay between the germline ends. This rearrangement joins TRBV4-3 to TRBJ1-5; no clear D. Sequencing was carried out using PBMCs. The receptor was derived from a young man in good health and CMV-seronegative. Here the CDR3 reads CASSQDHTASNQPQHF. DNA for the CDR3: TGCGCCAGCAGCCAAGATCACACAGCTAGCAATCAGCCCCAGCATTTT.